This paragraph reports one TCR beta chain. This sample was taken from a study of blood T cell repertoires in COVID-19. As handled by the study authors: How many nucleated cells were present was estimated from reference gene primer amplification. Only in-frame clones appear in the TCRdb table, and some are missing; sequencing was by immunoSEQ multiplex PCR. The D gene and trimming were derived from the DNA, and the V and J assignments and clone size from that table. Here the sample spans 220,000 or so clones, more than 80% being singletons. Specimen: PBMCs or T cells enriched from blood (not recorded which). The TCR sequence derives from a man aged 50 to 59 who had been exposed to COVID-19.

In DNA, the CDR3 is TGTGCCAGCAGTTTGGAGTTGGGGGGGGCATTTAACTATGGCTACACCTTC. Translated: CASSLELGGAFNYGYTF. The chain has TRBV28 and TRBJ1-2; a weak D match, TRBD1 (6 bases). This CDR3 is built from 17 residues. The germline V and J ends were trimmed by 3 bases and 1 base, with 18 bases remaining between them. Germline V lookup: CDR1 MDHEN, CDR2 SYDVKM.